The 15 T cell receptor beta chains presented below share a single source sample, sequenced in a study of Siglec-9 on CD8 T cells in melanoma. Method: immunoSEQ multiplex PCR; TCRdb's copy keeps in-frame clones and lacks some. The sample has 30,000 to 45,000 clones; approximately 84% are singletons. Sequencing was carried out using Siglec-9- CD8+ T cells sorted from blood. Receptor source: a human donor in good health.

The chain links TRBV2 to TRBJ2-7; 7 positions agree with TRBD2. The trim removed 8 bases at V and 1 base at J, leaving 5 bases unmatched. Germline values: CDR1 SNHLY, CDR2 FYNNEI. The CDR3 sequence is 13 residues long. The CDR3 nucleotides read TGTGCCAGCGGGGGGGGACTGTCCTACGAGCAGTACTTC. Protein product: CASGGGLSYEQYF.

CDR3 sequence: CASSEALLTLNEKLFF. Here the CDR3 DNA reads TGTGCCAGCAGTGAAGCGCTTTTGACTCTTAATGAAAAACTGTTTTTT. This chain connects TRBV2 to TRBJ1-4; no firm D call. The germline V gene encodes CDR1 SNHLY and CDR2 FYNNEI. V was cut by 0 bases and J by 4 bases, with 12 bases left in between. The CDR3 is made up of 16 amino acids.

The chain employs TRBV25-1 and TRBJ1-2; D remains ambiguous. The ends were cut back, 5 bases at V and 0 bases at J, with 10 bases in the middle. Germline V lookup: CDR1 MGHDK, CDR2 SYGVNS. The CDR3 is made up of 14 amino acids. Here the CDR3 DNA reads TGTGCCAGCAGTTGGCCGGGAACTAACTATGGCTACACCTTC. Its translation is CASSWPGTNYGYTF.

CDR3 sequence: CATGGLGMAYEQYF. The CDR3 bases are TGTGCCACAGGGGGACTAGGTATGGCCTACGAGCAGTACTTC. This chain links TRBV6-1 with TRBJ2-7, with a weak D call TRBD2 (8 bases). From germline, CDR1 is MNHNS and CDR2 SASEGT. This CDR3 has 14 amino acids. The V end lost 10 bases, the J end lost 2 bases, and 18 bases lay between the germline ends.

The chain has TRBV27 and TRBJ2-7; 8 bases fit TRBD1. The germline V gene encodes CDR1 MNHEY and CDR2 SMNVEV (reference sequence). CDR3 size: 13 residues. The junction had 5 bases not matched to a gene; V was cut back by 5 bases and J by 5 bases. The CDR3 spells CASSQTGVHEQYF. The CDR3 DNA reads TGTGCCAGCAGTCAGACAGGGGTGCACGAGCAGTACTTC.

Only one count was recorded for this clone. At one of its ends the junction is not consistent with the germline gene, which may arise from a read error. The chain recombines TRBV19 with TRBJ1-2; TRBD1 aligns across 7 bases. Germline-derived CDR1 and CDR2 are LNHDA and SQIVND (reference sequence). The CDR3 totals 14 residues. The CDR3 DNA sequence: TGTGCCAGTAGTTTAGACAGGGAGGTAAATGGCTACACCTTC. It is translated as CASSLDREVNGYTF.

The genes are TRBV9 and TRBJ1-1; D gene uncertain. The CDR3 is 15 residues long. Germline assignment: CDR1 SGDLS and CDR2 YYNGEE. The V and J ends lost 1 base and 5 bases respectively, with 15 bases between them. CDR3 DNA sequence: TGTGCCAGCAGCGTATATCCCTCCGGCGCGACTGAAGCTTTCTTT. Residues: CASSVYPSGATEAFF.

Worth noting for this clone: A read error may account for a junction end that differs from germline. The rearrangement joins TRBV7-7 to TRBJ2-2, with 7 nucleotides matching TRBD1. CDR3 length: 16 amino acids. CDR1 is SSHAT, CDR2 FNYEAQ, per germline (reference sequence). DNA of the CDR3: TGTGCTAGCAGCTTAGGAACAGGGGTCCGTCCCGGGGAGCTGTTTTTT. Its protein is CASSLGTGVRPGELFF.

With respect to this clone: One junction end disagrees with the germline gene, perhaps due to a read error. J is TRBJ1-1 and V is TRBV27; D is possibly TRBD1 (5 bases). This CDR3 is 13 amino acids long. The V gene's germline CDR1 is MNHEY and CDR2 SMNVEV (reference sequence). CDR3 amino acids: CASSISSWGEAFF. CDR3 coding DNA: TGTGCCAGCAGTATATCCTCCTGGGGGGAAGCTTTCTTT.

The gene calls are TRBV25-1 and TRBJ2-7; TRBD2 aligns across 8 bases. Germline loops: CDR1 MGHDK, CDR2 SYGVNS. V dropped 10 bases and J dropped 6; count of bases not matched to a gene: 14. The CDR3 totals 14 residues. CDR3 amino acids: CATEGSGSLGEQYF. The CDR3 nucleotides read TGTGCCACCGAAGGGAGCGGGAGCTTGGGCGAGCAGTACTTC.

This chain links TRBV14 with TRBJ1-1; no clear D. Trimming removed 3 bases from V and 5 bases from J, with 10 bases in between. CDR1 SGHDN and CDR2 FVKESK come from the germline V gene. There are 13 residues in the CDR3. The CDR3 sequence: CASSHKVGTEAFF. DNA of the CDR3: TGTGCCAGCAGCCATAAGGTAGGAACTGAAGCTTTCTTT.

The chain recombines TRBV2 with TRBJ1-1, with D possibly being TRBD1 (5 bases). Trimming took off 10 bases at V and 3 bases at J, with 18 bases between the two ends. The CDR3 extends over 14 amino acids. Germline CDR1 SNHLY, CDR2 FYNNEI. CDR3 sequence: CATYGAITDTEAFF. The CDR3, as DNA: TGTGCCACCTATGGGGCCATCACGGACACTGAAGCTTTCTTT.

This chain joins TRBV12-5 and TRBJ2-5; 7 bases are shared with TRBD2. V was pared by 6 bases and J by 4 bases, with 5 bases of the junction left unmatched. There are 13 residues in the CDR3. Germline V lookup: CDR1 LGHNT, CDR2 FRNRAP. CDR3 nucleotides: TGTGCTAGTGGACCCGGGAGGTCAGAGACCCAGTACTTC. As protein: CASGPGRSETQYF.

The rearrangement joins TRBV5-1 to TRBJ1-2; tentatively, D is TRBD1 (6 bases). This CDR3 has 13 amino acids. The ends were cut back, 3 bases at V and 8 bases at J, with 14 bases in the middle. Germline V gene data show CDR1 as SGHRS and CDR2 as YFSETQ. The CDR3 bases are TGCGCCAGCAGCTCAACAGGGCCAGACGGCTACACCTTC. The encoded protein is CASSSTGPDGYTF.

The chain has TRBV6-5 and TRBJ1-5; the D gene is possibly TRBD1 (6 bases). V lost 5 bases to trimming and J lost 4 bases, with 15 bases between them. The germline CDR1 and CDR2 sequences are MNHEY and SVGAGI. The CDR3 is 15 amino acids. The CDR3 DNA reads as TGTGCCAGCAGTGCAGGGGATTCGGGAAATCAGCCCCAGCATTTT. This gives the protein CASSAGDSGNQPQHF.